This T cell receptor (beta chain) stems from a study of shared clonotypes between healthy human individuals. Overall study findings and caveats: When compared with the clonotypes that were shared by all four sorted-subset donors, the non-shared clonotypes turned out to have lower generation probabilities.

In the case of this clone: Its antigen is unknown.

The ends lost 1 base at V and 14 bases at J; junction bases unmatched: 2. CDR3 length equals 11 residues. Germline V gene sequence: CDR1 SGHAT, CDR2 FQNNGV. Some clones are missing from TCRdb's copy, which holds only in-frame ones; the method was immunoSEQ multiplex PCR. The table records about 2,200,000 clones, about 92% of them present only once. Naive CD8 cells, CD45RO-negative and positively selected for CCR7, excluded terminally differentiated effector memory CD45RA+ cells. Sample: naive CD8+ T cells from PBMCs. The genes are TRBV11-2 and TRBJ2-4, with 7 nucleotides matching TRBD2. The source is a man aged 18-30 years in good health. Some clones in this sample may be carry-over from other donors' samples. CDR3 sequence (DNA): TGTGCCAGCAGCTTAGGAGCGGGAAAGTACTTC. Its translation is CASSLGAGKYF.